The 6 T cell receptor beta chains presented below share a single source sample, sequenced in a study of sequential checkpoint blockade in melanoma. Method: immunoSEQ multiplex PCR; TCRdb's copy keeps in-frame clones and lacks some. The sample consists of around 40,000 clones, 75% to 90% of them appearing once. Treatment defined: randomized to nivolumab then ipilimumab (arm A) or the reverse (arm B). Specimen: CD8+ T cells sorted from blood (inferred from file names), collected from a patient given nivolumab and ipilimumab in sequence. All receptors come from a human donor with melanoma.

This sequence joins TRBV11-2 and TRBJ2-7; 7 positions agree with TRBD2. Losses at the gene ends were 8 bases for V and 2 bases for J; bases not matched to a gene: 9. The CDR3 runs to 14 residues. The V gene's germline CDR1 is SGHAT and CDR2 FQNNGV. The chain's CDR3 is CASHPPGGPYEQYF. For the CDR3, the DNA is TGTGCCAGCCATCCCCCGGGAGGCCCCTACGAGCAGTACTTC.

The chain uses TRBV13 and TRBJ2-7; D might be TRBD2 (5 bases). V dropped 5 bases and J dropped 4 bases, with 12 bases sitting between them. The CDR3 has 13 amino acids. Germline V gene lookup returns CDR1 PRHDT and CDR2 FYEKMQ (reference sequence). CDR3 coding DNA: TGTGCCAGCAGCCCAGGCGGGTTTTACGAGCAGTACTTC. Protein product: CASSPGGFYEQYF. The full variable domain, completed using reference TRBV13 and TRBJ2-7, is AAGVIQSPRHLIKEKRETATLKCYPIPRHDTVYWYQQGPGQDPQFLISFYEKMQSDKGSIPDRFSAQQFSDYHSELNMSSLELGDSALYFCASSPGGFYEQYFGPGTRLTVT.

The chain uses TRBV18 and TRBJ2-3; TRBD2 is a possible D gene (6 bases). Germline-derived CDR1 and CDR2 are KGHSH and LQKENI. This CDR3 has 17 residues. The ends were cut back, 0 bases at V and 2 bases at J, with 15 bases in the middle. This CDR3 reads CASSPPRDWSATDTQYF. The CDR3, as DNA: TGTGCCAGCTCACCACCCCGGGACTGGTCCGCCACAGATACGCAGTATTTT.

The V gene is TRBV27, the J gene TRBJ1-5; D is possibly TRBD1 (5 bases). The germline V gene encodes CDR1 MNHEY and CDR2 SMNVEV (reference sequence). The CDR3 contains 13 residues. With 4 bases removed from V and 6 bases from J, the gap between germline ends came to 10 bases. As DNA, the CDR3 is TGTGCCAGCAGTTCCAGGGTACCTCAGCCCCAGCATTTT. Protein: CASSSRVPQPQHF.

This chain connects TRBV7-3 to TRBJ1-5; perhaps TRBD1 as D (6 bases). The CDR3 consists of 13 residues. V was clipped by 10 bases and J by 3 bases, with 13 bases between them. Germline CDR1 SGHTA, CDR2 FQGTGA. The CDR3 DNA reads as TGTGCCACCTTAGGGGGGGACAATCAGCCCCAGCATTTT. Translation: CATLGGDNQPQHF.

This chain uses TRBV2 with TRBJ1-4, with 9 bases lining up with TRBD1. CDR3 length equals 13 residues. Looked up from germline, CDR1 is SNHLY and CDR2 is FYNNEI. Trimming removed 6 bases from V and 8 bases from J; junction bases left unmatched: 4. The DNA of the CDR3 is TGTGCCAGCAGGCGGACAGGGGTAGAAAAACTGTTTTTT. Amino acids: CASRRTGVEKLFF.